The 6 T cell receptor beta chains reported below all come from one sample, sequenced in a study of PD-L1 blockade in urothelial cancer. Time point meaning: peripheral blood 6 weeks after treatment start. Assay: immunoSEQ multiplex PCR; the TCRdb copy retains only in-frame clones and omits some. The sample consists of about 76,000 clones, around 93% of them appearing once. The sequences come from PBMCs, collected around atezolizumab (anti-PD-L1) treatment. All receptors come from a woman at least 80 years old with urothelial cancer.

The chain recombines TRBV28 with TRBJ2-7; 10 bases are a match to TRBD2. V was clipped by 2 bases and J by 6 bases; unmatched bases: 10. The CDR3 sequence is 16 residues long. The germline CDR1 and CDR2 sequences are MDHEN and SYDVKM. CDR3 protein: CASSLRRSGRAGEQYF. CDR3 nucleotides: TGTGCCAGCAGTTTAAGGAGGAGCGGGAGGGCCGGCGAGCAGTACTTC.

The chain links TRBV5-1 to TRBJ2-5, with TRBD1 matching over 11 bases. This CDR3 region has 15 residues. V was clipped by 4 bases and J by 7 bases; unmatched bases: 9. Looked up from germline, CDR1 is SGHRS and CDR2 is YFSETQ. The CDR3 region has the DNA TGCGCCAGCAGCGAGAGATCCGGGACAGGGGGGACCCAGTACTTC. This sequence encodes CASSERSGTGGTQYF.

The rearrangement joins TRBV27 to TRBJ2-7, with D possibly matching TRBD1 (5 bases). The V gene's germline CDR1 is MNHEY and CDR2 SMNVEV (reference sequence). This CDR3 is built from 13 residues. Trimming shortened V by 4 bases and J by 3 bases, and 10 bases separated the two germline ends. In DNA, the CDR3 is TGTGCCAGCAGTTGGGGCAGGGTCTACGAGCAGTACTTC. This sequence encodes CASSWGRVYEQYF.

This chain joins TRBV30 and TRBJ2-1; tentative D call: TRBD1 (5 bases). Germline CDR1 is GTSNPN and CDR2 is SVGIG (reference sequence). V was pared by 4 bases and J by 7 bases, with 8 bases between. This CDR3 contains 11 residues. CDR3 amino acids: CAWTKGNEQFF. CDR3 in DNA: TGTGCCTGGACGAAGGGGAATGAGCAGTTCTTC.

This clone was seen more than once but under ten times. V is TRBV19 and J is TRBJ1-5; TRBD1 matches at 7 bases. Germline CDR1 LNHDA, CDR2 SQIVND (reference sequence). The CDR3 is 14 residues long. J gave up 5 bases and V 3 bases, and 4 bases lay outside the gene matches. The DNA of the CDR3 is TGTGCCAGTAGTATCGGACAGGTCTATCAGCCCCAGCATTTT. Protein: CASSIGQVYQPQHF. The entire variable domain, with the rest obtained from reference TRBV19 and TRBJ1-5, is as follows: DGGITQSPKYLFRKEGQNVTLSCEQNLNHDAMYWYRQDPGQGLRLIYYSQIVNDFQKGDIAEGYSVSREKKESFPLTVTSAQKNPTAFYLCASSIGQVYQPQHFGDGTRLSIL.

The V and J genes are TRBV28 and TRBJ1-4; 7 positions match TRBD1. The CDR3 is made up of 15 amino acids. The germline gives CDR1 MDHEN, CDR2 SYDVKM. V trimming: 5 bases; J trimming: 4 bases; junction bases outside the gene matches: 7. CDR3 bases: TGTGCCAGCAGTCCCAGGGGGTACGTTAATGAAAAACTGTTTTTT. Protein sequence: CASSPRGYVNEKLFF.